This T cell receptor (beta chain) was identified in a study of metastatic and nonmetastatic thyroid tumors. Study-wide context: Repertoires were compared across blood and tumor or nodule tissue from malignant and benign thyroid patients. Findings and caveats of the study: Malignant tumors reportedly showed significantly higher TCR beta diversity than benign nodules in both blood and tumor.

As concerns this clone: Its cognate antigen is unknown.

The CDR3 consists of 13 residues. Germline V gives CDR1 MNHNS, CDR2 SASEGT. V was pared by 6 bases and J by 5 bases, with 6 bases of the junction left unmatched. Study processing details: In papillary thyroid cancer, a distant-metastasis classifier was built using CDR3 differences across clinicopathological groups. Using MiXCR, TCRdb reanalyzed the PCR reads. The V and J calls shown here were made by TCRdb, not taken from the authors' results. The table records tens of thousands of clones, around 15% of them present only once. Every patient underwent thyroid surgery untreated. The chain joins TRBV6-1 to TRBJ1-2, with 7 nucleotides matching TRBD1. Specimen: blood. The origin of this receptor is a female donor with papillary thyroid cancer or a benign thyroid nodule (not recorded which). Some clones in this sample may be carry-over from other donors' samples. The DNA for the CDR3 is TGTGCCAGCAGAACGGGACAGTTATATGGCTACACCTTC. Amino acids: CASRTGQLYGYTF.